This T cell receptor beta chain was captured in a study of shared clonotypes between healthy human individuals. Study-wide findings and caveats: Naive subsets typically showed greater estimated richness than memory subsets. Rarefaction showed that sequencing of sorted subsets was incomplete (despite large depth).

As concerns this clone: Antigen unknown.

This CDR3 is built from 15 residues. Germline V CDR1 and CDR2: MNHNY, SVGAGI (reference sequence). Trimming cost V 0 bases and J 3 bases, with 12 bases left between them. For every subset, genomic DNA was evenly distributed across several immunoSEQ plates. Data came from immunoSEQ multiplex PCR; TCRdb stores just in-frame clones and leaves some out. The table lists 2 million to 2.5 million clones, just under 95% of them singletons, with 0.37% in the top ten. The receptor's source is a man younger than 35 in good health. Some clones in this sample may be carry-over from other donors' samples. The specimen was naive CD4+ T cells from PBMCs. Subset denoted: CD45RA+ positively selected. The chain employs TRBV6-6 and TRBJ2-7; D remains ambiguous. This CDR3 is CASSYSKRVLYEQYF. The CDR3 DNA follows: TGTGCCAGCAGTTACTCGAAAAGGGTTCTCTACGAGCAGTACTTC.